The clone carrying this TCR beta chain was observed a single time. Produced via immunoSEQ multiplex PCR; TCRdb's table is partial and in-frame only. The table records 310,000 or so clones, roughly 87% of them present only once. The CDR3 has 17 amino acids. V was clipped by 0 bases and J by 0 bases; unmatched bases: 2. Germline V lookup: CDR1 SGHDT, CDR2 YYEEEE. This sample is drawn from a study of blood T cell repertoires in COVID-19. The sample comprised peripheral blood. This TCR was sampled from a man younger than 40 with COVID-19, enrolled during active disease. This sequence joins TRBV5-6 and TRBJ2-5, with TRBD2 identical over 13 bases. DNA of the CDR3: TGTGCCAGCAGCTTGGGACTAGCGGGGGGCAACCAAGAGACCCAGTACTTC. Translation: CASSLGLAGGNQETQYF.